A selection of T cell receptor beta chains follows, all from one sample in a study of T cell changes during pregnancy in multiple sclerosis. Produced via immunoSEQ multiplex PCR; TCRdb's table is partial and in-frame only. Here the sample spans more than 75,000 clones, 85% to 95% being singletons. The sample was peripheral blood, taken in the third trimester of pregnancy. The receptors shown here come from a female donor with multiple sclerosis, enrolled in a pregnancy study. Each CDR3 is given with its conserved first and last residue. Each record gives: V gene, D gene, clone size, J gene, CDR3 DNA, CDR3 protein. A D gene is named only where the DNA matches it firmly. Clone size is shown for a subset of rows, as once, few, many or a class of expanded clone.

TRBV6-5	-	-	TRBJ2-1	TGTGCCAGCAGTTCACCTCTTGGCGGGTGGTACAATGAGCAGTTCTTC	CASSSPLGGWYNEQFF
TRBV9	-	-	TRBJ1-1	TGTGCCAGCAGCGTAGCGGGGTACACTGAAGCTTTCTTT	CASSVAGYTEAFF
TRBV5-6	TRBD1	-	TRBJ2-2	TGTGCCAGCAGCCCCACCGACAGGGGCGCGACCGGGGAGCTGTTTTTT	CASSPTDRGATGELFF
TRBV10-3	TRBD2	few	TRBJ2-1	TGTGCCATCAGGGGGAGCGGGGGGGAGAATGAGCAGTTCTTC	CAIRGSGGENEQFF
TRBV18	-	-	TRBJ1-2	TGTGCCAGCGCGCATGGAGACGGCTACACCTTC	CASAHGDGYTF
TRBV5-1	-	-	TRBJ1-2	TGCGCCAGCAGCGTAGAAGGGAGCCCGAACTATGGCTACACCTTC	CASSVEGSPNYGYTF
TRBV7-8	-	-	TRBJ2-7	TGTGCCAGCAGCTCCCCGCCGGGACATTCCTACGAGCAGTACTTC	CASSSPPGHSYEQYF
TRBV10-3	-	once	TRBJ1-2	TGTGCCATCAGTGAGGGGAGGACGGGGGGCGCGGACTATGGCTACACCTTC	CAISEGRTGGADYGYTF
TRBV19	TRBD2	-	TRBJ2-7	TGTGCCAGTGGTAGGCGGGGGGCTGCCGAGCAGTACTTC	CASGRRGAAEQYF
TRBV2	-	-	TRBJ1-4	TGTGCCAGCAACCTTGGGGCCAATGAAAAACTGTTTTTT	CASNLGANEKLFF
TRBV19	-	-	TRBJ1-1	TGTGCCAGTAGTATTATAGGGGTGAACACTGAAGCTTTCTTT	CASSIIGVNTEAFF
TRBV9	-	-	TRBJ2-7	TGTGCCCCCTCCTGGCGGGGTACGCTCGTCCGCTCCTACGAGCAGTACTTC	CAPSWRGTLVRSYEQYF
TRBV5-8	-	-	TRBJ2-7	TGTGCCAGCAGCGTCTTTCGGGAGCAGTACTTC	CASSVFREQYF
TRBV7-6	-	-	TRBJ2-3	TGTGCCAGCAGCTTATTTTTAAGCACAGATACGCAGTATTTT	CASSLFLSTDTQYF
TRBV27	TRBD1	-	TRBJ1-5	TGTGCCAGCAGTTTATCTTTTCGCAAGACAGGGGTAAGACAGCCCCAGCATTTT	CASSLSFRKTGVRQPQHF
TRBV5-6	TRBD1	many	TRBJ1-5	TGTGCCAGCAGCTATCGACAGGGAACGAAAAGTAATCAGCCCCAGCATTTT	CASSYRQGTKSNQPQHF
TRBV9	TRBD1	-	TRBJ2-1	TGTGCCAGCAGCGGTAGTGGACAGGATTACAATGAGCAGTTCTTC	CASSGSGQDYNEQFF
TRBV6-5	TRBD2	-	TRBJ2-7	TGTGCCAGCAGTTACACGGGACTAAACGAGCAGTACTTC	CASSYTGLNEQYF
TRBV7-9	TRBD1	-	TRBJ2-5	TGTGCCAGCAGCCCTGGCCGGACAGGGGGCCGGGAGACCCAGTACTTC	CASSPGRTGGRETQYF
TRBV10-3	-	-	TRBJ1-1	TGTGCCACTCACAGTGGGGGGATGAACACTGAAGCTTTCTTT	CATHSGGMNTEAFF
TRBV25-1	-	-	TRBJ2-4	TGTGCCAGCAGTCGGGGTAACATTCAGTACTTC	CASSRGNIQYF
TRBV19	-	-	TRBJ1-1	-	CASTSGTGMNTEAFF
TRBV19	TRBD1	-	TRBJ2-7	TGTGCCAGTAGTGCCGGGACAGGGAACTACGAGCAGTACTTC	CASSAGTGNYEQYF
TRBV6-6	-	-	TRBJ1-1	TGTGCCAGCAGTTACCAACCTACGGGGAACACTGAAGCTTTCTTT	CASSYQPTGNTEAFF
TRBV27	TRBD1	-	TRBJ2-1	TGTGCCAGCACCAAGGGGGCCACCGCCACTTACAATGAGCAGTTCTTC	CASTKGATATYNEQFF
TRBV27	TRBD1	-	TRBJ2-7	TGTGCCAGCAGTCCCGGGACAGGGACCCACGAGCAGTACTTC	CASSPGTGTHEQYF
TRBV13	-	-	TRBJ2-2	TGTGCCAGCACGGGGGAAACGAACACCGGGGAGCTGTTTTTT	CASTGETNTGELFF
TRBV7-3	TRBD1	-	TRBJ2-5	TGTGCCAGCAGCACTCTACAGGGGGAGACCCAGTACTTC	CASSTLQGETQYF
TRBV5-4	-	-	TRBJ1-6	TGTGCCAGCAGCTTGGGTCTAATTCGTGGTCGGCGGGATTCACCCCTCCACTTT	CASSLGLIRGRRDSPLHF
TRBV5-1	TRBD1	-	TRBJ2-3	TGCGCCAGCAGCGGGGGACAGGGCACAGATACGCAGTATTTT	CASSGGQGTDTQYF
TRBV5-4	TRBD1	-	TRBJ1-2	TGTGCCAGCAGCCCGGACAGGGACATCGGTAGCTATGGCTACACCTTC	CASSPDRDIGSYGYTF
TRBV19	TRBD1	-	TRBJ2-7	TGTGCCAGTAGTGACAGGGGAGCAGAAGAGCAGTACTTC	CASSDRGAEEQYF
TRBV9	-	-	TRBJ2-2	TGTGCCAGCAGCGTAGTCATGGGGCCCACCGGGGAGCTGTTTTTT	CASSVVMGPTGELFF
TRBV6-5	-	once	TRBJ2-7	TGTGCCAGCTCCGAGACGGGTTGGACCTACGAGCAGTACTTC	CASSETGWTYEQYF
TRBV18	-	-	TRBJ1-2	TGTGCCAGCTCACCGCTTGGACATAGCTATGGCTACACCTTC	CASSPLGHSYGYTF